The rows below give T cell receptor beta chains drawn from one sample of a study of blood T cells in healthy people across ages. One entry per CDR3 protein, called by TCRdb with MiXCR from the 5' RACE reads. The data contain hundreds of thousands of distinct CDR3 sequences, about a fifth of them singletons. The sequenced sample was blood. The receptor source for this set is a man aged 70-80 years in good health. CDR3s include the opening cysteine and the closing phenylalanine or tryptophan.

j_gene	v_gene	CDR3aa
.	TRBV5-1	CASSYLAGGNNEQFF
TRBJ2-7	TRBV20-1	CSARGGGALYEQYF
TRBJ2-4	TRBV7-2	CASSLEFAKNIQYF
TRBJ2-3	TRBV20-1	CSPRGQGLGTGTQYF
TRBJ2-5	TRBV12-3/TRBV12-4	CASSLGGTSGGLQETQYF
TRBJ2-2	TRBV5-1	CASSGFTSGTGELFF
TRBJ2-3	TRBV27	CASSRNPGSVGNTQYF
TRBJ2-1	TRBV5-5	CASSLSLAQDEQFF
TRBJ1-4	TRBV6-5	CASSYDANEKLFF
TRBJ1-2	TRBV7-9	CASSPGWGNYGYTF
TRBJ2-3	TRBV7-3	CASSLTAGAYTQYF
TRBJ2-3	TRBV11-3	CASSFGEPDTQYF
TRBJ2-4	TRBV12-3/TRBV12-4	CASSYRTSGRGGNIQYF
TRBJ2-7	TRBV12-5	CASGRDGNYEQYF
TRBJ2-1	TRBV29-1	CSVERWGSYNERFF
TRBJ2-7	TRBV27	CASSPGVRAHEQYF
TRBJ1-5	TRBV12-3/TRBV12-4	CASSQGTYQPQHF
TRBJ2-3	TRBV5-1	CASSLDAGSAMDTQYF
TRBJ1-5	TRBV29-1	CSVAEGSNQPQHF
TRBJ1-1	TRBV20-1	CSAALLGAWNTEAFF
TRBJ1-5	TRBV12-3/TRBV12-4	CASSFQANQPQHF
TRBJ2-4	TRBV20-1	CSASVYRAKNIQYF
TRBJ1-5	TRBV10-3	CATGDRGNQPQHF
TRBJ2-7	TRBV3-1	CASSQSSHEQYF
TRBJ2-3	TRBV11-3	CASSRQADTQYF
TRBJ1-1	TRBV5-1	CASSADGENTEAFF
TRBJ2-7	TRBV12-3/TRBV12-4	CASTIGGDEQYF
TRBJ2-7	TRBV11-2	CASSHYYPGTGGGYEQYF
TRBJ2-4	TRBV6-5	CASRDRGIAKNIQYF
TRBJ2-2	TRBV2	CAGSKDPGWGTGELFF
TRBJ1-3	TRBV7-9	CASTTSGNTIYF
TRBJ2-2	TRBV20-1	CSAGPFRTGELFF
TRBJ2-2	TRBV20-1	CSARGTRAGELFF
TRBJ1-1	TRBV5-1	CASTPGQGAWYTEAFF
TRBJ1-1	TRBV24-1	CATSGGIGTEAFF
TRBJ1-2	TRBV7-9	CASSWGLQNGYTF
TRBJ1-3	TRBV25-1	CASSEYGGRSGNTIYF
TRBJ2-1	TRBV20-1	CSGAGGRSHNEQFF
TRBJ1-4	TRBV27	CASGARENEKLFF
TRBJ1-1	TRBV19	CASSIQTNTEAFF
TRBJ1-3	TRBV5-5	CASSLDAGSGNTIYF
TRBJ1-2	TRBV20-1	CSARPRDRAFYYGYTF
TRBJ1-1	TRBV5-1	CASSLGEPEAFF
TRBJ2-1	TRBV20-1	CSAQGGGTGRYNEQFF
TRBJ2-5	TRBV7-2	CASSLVLSGRETQYF
TRBJ2-2	TRBV7-7	CASREGSSGTGELFF
TRBJ2-5	TRBV7-9	CASSPGQAGETQYF
TRBJ2-1	TRBV28	CASSSRGFNEQFF
.	TRBV10-3	CAISDPGLAGSYEQFF
TRBJ2-3	TRBV2	CASSQRSPSTDTQYF
TRBJ1-1	TRBV12-3/TRBV12-4	CASRPLGNTEAFF
TRBJ2-7	TRBV5-1	CASSFQRTGGDEQYF
TRBJ2-5	TRBV27	CASSSLAGGFETQYF